This T cell receptor (beta chain) was identified during a study of somatic mutations in cytotoxic T cells in rheumatoid arthritis. Germline loops: CDR1 PRHDT, CDR2 FYEKMQ (reference sequence). The trim removed 5 bases at V and 1 base at J, leaving 11 bases unmatched. This CDR3 contains 17 residues. Profiling relied on immunoSEQ multiplex PCR, and the TCRdb table lists in-frame clones only, not all of them. The sample yields some 20,000 clones, around 80% seen once. The receptor's source is an adult with rheumatoid arthritis. The sequenced material came from CD8+ T cells sorted from blood. V usage is TRBV13 and J usage is TRBJ2-4; TRBD1 aligns across 7 bases. The CDR3 DNA follows: TGTGCCAGCAGCCCGCCACCGTCGGACAGGGCCAAAAACATTCAGTACTTC. Translation: CASSPPPSDRAKNIQYF.